Below, 5 T cell receptor beta chains from the same sample are listed, as sequenced in a study of shared clonotypes between healthy human individuals. Some clones are missing from TCRdb's copy, which holds only in-frame ones; the method was immunoSEQ multiplex PCR. The table lists 1,500,000 or so clones, approximately 96% of them singletons, with more than 0.9% in the top ten. The sequenced sample consisted of naive CD4+ T cells sorted from blood. Noted subset: CD45RA+ positively selected. The receptors were sampled from a man in his thirties or forties in good health.

This chain uses TRBV7-2 with TRBJ2-5; D unclear. The CDR3 sequence is 12 residues long. Per the germline V gene, CDR1 is SGHTA and CDR2 is FQGNSA. Trimming shortened V by 5 bases and J by 5 bases, and 9 bases separated the two germline ends. The CDR3 DNA reads as TGTGCCAGCAGCCGCAGTGGGGAGACCCAGTACTTC. Translation: CASSRSGETQYF.

The V and J genes are TRBV7-2 and TRBJ2-5; TRBD1 aligns across 12 bases. From germline, CDR1 is SGHTA and CDR2 FQGNSA. V shed 1 base and J 1 base; nucleotides not matched to a gene: 4. This CDR3 region has 17 residues. The CDR3 region is CASSLVAGQGAQETQYF. Here the CDR3 DNA reads TGTGCCAGCAGCTTAGTCGCGGGACAGGGGGCCCAAGAGACCCAGTACTTC.

This rearrangement joins TRBV28 to TRBJ1-1, with TRBD1 as a possible D gene (6 bases). The CDR3 loop spans 12 amino acids. Germline V gives CDR1 MDHEN, CDR2 SYDVKM. Between the trimmed V and J ends, which lost 5 bases and 8 bases, there was a span of 12 bases. In DNA, the CDR3 is TGTGCCAGCAGTCTTGGGACACGCGAAGCTTTCTTT. Encoded protein: CASSLGTREAFF. The full variable domain, in which reference TRBV28 and TRBJ1-1 provide the parts outside the CDR3, is DVKVTQSSRYLVKRTGEKVFLECVQDMDHENMFWYRQDPGLGLRLIYFSYDVKMKEKGDIPEGYSVSREKKERFSLILESASTNQTSMYLCASSLGTREAFFGQGTRLTVV.

The gene calls are TRBV2 and TRBJ2-2, with 8 bases aligning to TRBD1. With V trimmed by 6 bases and J by 7 bases, 4 bases remained unmatched. This CDR3 has 13 amino acids. CDR1 and CDR2 from the germline V gene are SNHLY and FYNNEI. The CDR3 DNA follows: TGTGCCAGCAGCGACAGGGGCGTCGGGGAGCTGTTTTTT. It is translated as CASSDRGVGELFF.

The V gene is TRBV7-3, the J gene TRBJ2-5, with 8 nucleotides matching TRBD2. Germline V lookup: CDR1 SGHTA, CDR2 FQGTGA. The V and J ends lost 4 bases and 1 base, in that order; junction bases with no gene match: 11. The CDR3 contains 17 residues. The CDR3 DNA is TGTGCCAGCAGCTCTCCCCACGGACTAGCCGGCCAAGAGACCCAGTACTTC. It yields the protein CASSSPHGLAGQETQYF.